This TCR beta chain stems from a study of shared clonotypes between healthy human individuals. At the level of the study: For every donor, three CD4 naive, three CD4 memory, two CD8 naive and one CD8 memory plates were used. Study-level findings and limits: A handful of donors held about 5% of naive CD4 clonotypes in common.

Deep level was the assay's run setting. Some clones are missing from TCRdb's copy, which holds only in-frame ones; the method was immunoSEQ multiplex PCR. This sample yields about 1.5 million clones, of which 95% to 99% are seen a single time; 0.4% to 0.55% belongs to the top ten. The CDR3 runs to 13 residues. Germline loops: CDR1 LNHDA, CDR2 SQIVND (reference sequence). The V end lost 1 base, the J end lost 6 bases, and 9 bases lay between the germline ends. Regarding this clone: Its antigen remains unknown.

The sequence was obtained from a man aged 25 to 45 in good health. The source material was naive CD4+ T cells sorted from blood. The subset here: CD45RA+ positively selected. The chain combines TRBV19 with TRBJ1-2; weak D call: TRBD1 (5 bases). The CDR3 nucleotides are TGTGCCAGTAGTATAGCCAGGGATCATGGCTACACCTTC. Its translation is CASSIARDHGYTF.